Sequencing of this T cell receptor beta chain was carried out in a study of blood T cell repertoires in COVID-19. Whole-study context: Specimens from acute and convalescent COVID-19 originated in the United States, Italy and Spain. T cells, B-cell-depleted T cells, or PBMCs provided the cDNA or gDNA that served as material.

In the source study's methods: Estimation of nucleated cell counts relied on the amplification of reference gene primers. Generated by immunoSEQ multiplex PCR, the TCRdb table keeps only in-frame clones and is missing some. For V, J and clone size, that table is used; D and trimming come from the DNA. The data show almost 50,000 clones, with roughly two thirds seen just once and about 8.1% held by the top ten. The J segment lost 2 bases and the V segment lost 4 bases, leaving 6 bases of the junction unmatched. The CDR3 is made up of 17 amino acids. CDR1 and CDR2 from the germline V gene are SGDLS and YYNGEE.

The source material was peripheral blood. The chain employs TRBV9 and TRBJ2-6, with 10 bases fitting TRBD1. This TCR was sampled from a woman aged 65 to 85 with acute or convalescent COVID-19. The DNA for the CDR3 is TGTGCCAGCAGCTCCGGACAGGGGGGGACTGGGGCCAACGTCCTGACTTTC. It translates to CASSSGQGGTGANVLTF.